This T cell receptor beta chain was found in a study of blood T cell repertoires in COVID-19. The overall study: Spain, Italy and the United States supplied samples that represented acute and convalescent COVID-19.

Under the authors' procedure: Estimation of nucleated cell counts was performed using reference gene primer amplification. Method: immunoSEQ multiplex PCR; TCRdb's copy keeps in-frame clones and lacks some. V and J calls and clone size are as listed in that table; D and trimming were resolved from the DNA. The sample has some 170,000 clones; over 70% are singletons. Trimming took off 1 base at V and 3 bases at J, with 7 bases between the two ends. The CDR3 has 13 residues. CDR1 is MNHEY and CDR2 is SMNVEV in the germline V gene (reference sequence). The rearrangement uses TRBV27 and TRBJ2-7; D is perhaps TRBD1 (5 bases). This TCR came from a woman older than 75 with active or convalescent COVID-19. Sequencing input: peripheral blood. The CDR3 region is CASSLLGDYEQYF. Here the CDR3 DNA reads TGTGCCAGCAGTTTATTAGGGGACTACGAGCAGTACTTC.